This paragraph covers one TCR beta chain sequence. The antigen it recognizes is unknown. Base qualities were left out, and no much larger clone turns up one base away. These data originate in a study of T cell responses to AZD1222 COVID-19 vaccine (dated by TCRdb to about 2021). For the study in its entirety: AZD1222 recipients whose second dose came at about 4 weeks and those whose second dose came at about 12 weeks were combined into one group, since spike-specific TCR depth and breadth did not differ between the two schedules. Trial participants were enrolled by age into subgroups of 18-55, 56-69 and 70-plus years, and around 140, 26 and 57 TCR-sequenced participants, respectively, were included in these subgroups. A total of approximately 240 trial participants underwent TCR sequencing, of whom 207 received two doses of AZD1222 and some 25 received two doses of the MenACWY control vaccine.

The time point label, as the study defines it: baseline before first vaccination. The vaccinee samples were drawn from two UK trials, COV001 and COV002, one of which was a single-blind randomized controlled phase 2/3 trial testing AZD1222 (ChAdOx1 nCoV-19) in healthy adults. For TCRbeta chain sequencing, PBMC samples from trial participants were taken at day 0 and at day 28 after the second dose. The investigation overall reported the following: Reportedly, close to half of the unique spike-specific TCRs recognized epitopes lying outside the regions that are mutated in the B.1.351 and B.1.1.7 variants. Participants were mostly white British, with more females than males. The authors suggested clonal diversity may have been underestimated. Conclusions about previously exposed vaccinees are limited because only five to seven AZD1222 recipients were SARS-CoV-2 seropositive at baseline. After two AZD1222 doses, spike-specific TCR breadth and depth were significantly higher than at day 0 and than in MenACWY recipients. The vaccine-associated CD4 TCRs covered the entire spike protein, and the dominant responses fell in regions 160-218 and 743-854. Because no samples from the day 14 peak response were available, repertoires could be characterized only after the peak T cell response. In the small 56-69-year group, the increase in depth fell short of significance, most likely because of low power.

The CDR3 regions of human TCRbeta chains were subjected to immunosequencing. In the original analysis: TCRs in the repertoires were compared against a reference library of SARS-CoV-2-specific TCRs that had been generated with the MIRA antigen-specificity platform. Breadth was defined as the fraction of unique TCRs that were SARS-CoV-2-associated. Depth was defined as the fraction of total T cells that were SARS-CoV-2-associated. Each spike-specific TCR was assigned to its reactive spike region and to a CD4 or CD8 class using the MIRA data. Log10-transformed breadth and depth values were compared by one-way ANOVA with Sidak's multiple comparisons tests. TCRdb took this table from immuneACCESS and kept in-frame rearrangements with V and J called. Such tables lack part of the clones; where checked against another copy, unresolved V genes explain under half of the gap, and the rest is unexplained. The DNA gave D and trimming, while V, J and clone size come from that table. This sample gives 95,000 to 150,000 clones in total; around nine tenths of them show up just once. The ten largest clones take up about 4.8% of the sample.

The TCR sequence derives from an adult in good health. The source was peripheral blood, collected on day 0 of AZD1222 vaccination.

The sequence in DNA is TGTGCCAGCAGCTTGGGGGGGCTCCAGAACTATGGCTACACCTTC. Its amino acids are CASSLGGLQNYGYTF. Recombination joined TRBV7-9 with TRBJ1-2; a weak D assignment points to TRBD1 (6 bases agree). There are 15 amino acids in the CDR3, from cysteine to phenylalanine inclusive. The read is trimmed to its CDR3 DNA, 45 bases read in frame from base 1. The germline V gene (reference sequence) gives CDR1 as SEHNR and CDR2 as FQNEAQ. V lost 3 bases and J lost 2 bases; the stretch between them is 13 bases long.